Shown below are 6 T cell receptor beta chains from a single sample sequenced in a study of cytomegalovirus exposure and HLA in healthy donors. The table came from immunoSEQ multiplex PCR; TCRdb's copy has only in-frame clones and leaves some out. The sample includes about 120,000 clones, approximately 90% of them seen just once. The sample consisted of PBMCs. All receptors derive from a man aged 18 to 30 in good health and CMV-seropositive.

The CDR3 here is CASSSSSGGGINEQFF. The CDR3 DNA is TGTGCCAGCAGCTCCTCTAGCGGGGGGGGCATCAATGAGCAGTTCTTC. V gene TRBV7-6 combines with J gene TRBJ2-1; 12 nucleotides line up with TRBD2. CDR1 and CDR2 from the germline V gene are SGHVS and FNYEAQ. V lost 4 bases, J lost 6 bases, and 7 bases stayed unmatched. This CDR3 is built from 16 residues.

This chain joins TRBV5-8 and TRBJ2-2; 9 bases match TRBD2. V dropped 9 bases and J dropped 4; count of bases not matched to a gene: 7. The CDR3 is 14 residues long. Germline-derived CDR1 and CDR2 are SGHTS and YDEGEE. DNA of the CDR3: TGTGCCACCCGCGCGGGGGGGGGCACCGGGGAGCTGTTTTTT. Translation gives CATRAGGGTGELFF.

This clone was recorded only once. V and J are TRBV4-1 and TRBJ1-4; D may be TRBD1 (5 bases). The CDR3 runs 16 residues. V lost 4 bases to trimming and J lost 0 bases, with 12 bases between them. The germline V gene has CDR1 MGHRA and CDR2 YSYEKL. The CDR3 here is CASSLQVISTNEKLFF. The CDR3 bases are TGCGCCAGCAGCCTACAGGTTATCTCAACTAATGAAAAACTGTTTTTT.

V gene TRBV2 combines with J gene TRBJ1-6; D is undetermined. CDR1 and CDR2 (germline): SNHLY, FYNNEI. There are 18 residues in the CDR3. V dropped 6 bases and J dropped 4 bases, with 22 bases sitting between them. The CDR3 region has the DNA TGTGCCAGCAGCCATAAACGTGGCGGGCCGTCTTATAATTCACCCCTCCACTTT. Translation: CASSHKRGGPSYNSPLHF.

This sequence joins TRBV7-9 and TRBJ1-2; unclear D gene. Trimming left V 0 bases short and J 7 bases short, with 12 bases between. The CDR3 sequence is 14 residues long. The germline gives CDR1 SEHNR, CDR2 FQNEAQ (reference sequence). The CDR3 nucleotides read TGTGCCAGCAGCTTAGCCGGGAACAAGGCTGGCTACACCTTC. It yields the protein CASSLAGNKAGYTF.

The chain joins TRBV6-1 to TRBJ2-3; maybe TRBD1 (6 bases). Trimming left V 4 bases short and J 0 bases short, with 17 bases between. This CDR3 is 17 amino acids long. Germline CDR1 is MNHNS and CDR2 is SASEGT. For the CDR3, the DNA is TGTGCCAGCAGTGGATTCGTAGGGGGTATGAGCACAGATACGCAGTATTTT. Translating it yields CASSGFVGGMSTDTQYF.